A single TCR beta chain is shown here with its context. These data belong to a study of shared T cell receptors in the human thymus. Only in-frame clones appear in the TCRdb table, and some are missing; sequencing was by immunoSEQ multiplex PCR. The table has 630,000 or so clones, more than 75% seen once. CDR1 and CDR2 (germline): MDHEN, SYDVKM. Germline trimming cut 8 bases from V and 0 bases from J; bases unmatched to any gene: 9. The CDR3 sequence is 16 residues long. The sample also formed part of further work on human thymus T cells. That study adds: All donors were healthy Finnish infants who were undergoing corrective surgery to treat congenital heart defects. Corrective cardiac surgery supplied the resected thymus tissue. In thymic and blood repertoires alike, V and J usage looked biased. Related research examined unrelated individuals and reported that their thymic repertoires overlapped highly.

The TCR was taken from a boy younger than two with a congenital heart defect. The chain couples TRBV28 to TRBJ2-1, with 8 bases identical to TRBD2. Source material: thymocytes. CDR3 sequence: CASRRGRGVSYNEQFF. CDR3 in DNA: TGTGCCAGCCGTAGAGGGCGGGGGGTCTCCTACAATGAGCAGTTCTTC.